This T cell receptor (beta chain) was sequenced for a study of blood T cell repertoires in COVID-19. Study details: In each case, the material was cDNA or gDNA derived from T cells, B-cell-depleted T cells, or PBMCs.

Germline V gene sequence: CDR1 SGHAT, CDR2 FQNNGV. This CDR3 spans 14 amino acids. The J segment lost 4 bases and the V segment lost 5 bases, leaving 7 bases of the junction unmatched. Clones were sequenced by immunoSEQ multiplex PCR, and TCRdb holds only the in-frame ones, with some missing. The table records roughly 220,000 clones, approximately 81% of them present only once. The TCR was taken from a woman aged 55-75 years who had recovered from COVID-19. Specimen: peripheral blood. The chain links TRBV11-2 to TRBJ1-2; TRBD1 matches at 7 bases. CDR3 sequence: CASSIQGPSYGYTF. The CDR3 DNA follows: TGTGCCAGCAGCATACAGGGGCCCTCCTATGGCTACACCTTC.